This paragraph covers one T cell receptor (beta chain) sequence. What it binds is not known. The data stem from a study of cytomegalovirus exposure and HLA in healthy donors. Study in general: Findings of an earlier analysis included some 120 million unique TCR beta sequences from 180 million or so T cells.

PCR involved 60 Vbeta and 13 Jbeta primers. The assay was immunoSEQ multiplex PCR, and TCRdb's table has in-frame clones only and misses some. The table shows roughly 170,000 clones, with around 80% occurring only once. Findings of the study overall: Earlier findings revealed that most TCR beta V segments proved productive either about 87% or about 30% of the time.

It was healthy bone marrow donors who served as donors. The germline CDR1 and CDR2 sequences are GTSNPN and SVGIG (reference sequence). The J segment lost 6 bases and the V segment lost 2 bases, leaving 15 bases of the junction unmatched. The CDR3 contains 16 residues. The source is a woman aged 45-60 years in good health and CMV-seropositive. The chain couples TRBV30 to TRBJ1-2; 7 bases fit TRBD1. Sequencing was done on a sample of PBMCs. CDR3 loop: CAWSRGPQQDGDGYTF. The CDR3 DNA follows: TGTGCCTGGAGTAGGGGGCCCCAGCAGGACGGGGATGGCTACACCTTC.